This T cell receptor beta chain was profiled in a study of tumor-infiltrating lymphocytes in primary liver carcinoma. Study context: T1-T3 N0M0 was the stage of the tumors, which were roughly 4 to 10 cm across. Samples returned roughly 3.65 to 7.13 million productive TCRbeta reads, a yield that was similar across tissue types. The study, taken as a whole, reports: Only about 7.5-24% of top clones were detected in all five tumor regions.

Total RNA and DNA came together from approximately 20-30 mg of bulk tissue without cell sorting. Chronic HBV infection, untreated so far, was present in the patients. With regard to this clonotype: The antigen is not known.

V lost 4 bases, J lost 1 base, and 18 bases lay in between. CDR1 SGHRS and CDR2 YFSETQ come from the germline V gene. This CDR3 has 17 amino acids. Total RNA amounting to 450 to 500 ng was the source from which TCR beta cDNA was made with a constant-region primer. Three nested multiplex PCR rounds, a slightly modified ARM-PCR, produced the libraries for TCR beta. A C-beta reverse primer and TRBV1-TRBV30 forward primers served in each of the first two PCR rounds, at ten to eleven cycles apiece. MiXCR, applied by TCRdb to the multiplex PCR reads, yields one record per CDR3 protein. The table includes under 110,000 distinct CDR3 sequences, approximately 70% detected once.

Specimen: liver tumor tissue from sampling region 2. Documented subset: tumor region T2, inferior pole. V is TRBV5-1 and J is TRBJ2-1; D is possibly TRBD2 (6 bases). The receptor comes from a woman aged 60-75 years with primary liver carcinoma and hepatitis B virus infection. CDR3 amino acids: CASSPQTSSESYNEQFF. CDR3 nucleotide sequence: TGCGCCAGCAGCCCCCAAACTTCTAGCGAGTCCTACAATGAGCAGTTCTTC.